The present TCR beta chain was sequenced within a study of blood T cell repertoires in COVID-19. In the original analysis: Counts of nucleated cells, estimated from reference gene primer amplification, were obtained. Profiling relied on immunoSEQ multiplex PCR, and the TCRdb table lists in-frame clones only, not all of them. Clonal size and the V and J genes are those of that table, whereas D and trimming came from the DNA. The sample includes 84,000 or so clones, around 80% of them seen just once. Unmatched junction bases numbered 8, after V lost 5 bases and J lost 5 bases. Germline V lookup: CDR1 SGHTA, CDR2 FQGNSA. The CDR3 runs to 14 residues.

The sequenced material came from peripheral blood. V usage is TRBV7-2 and J usage is TRBJ2-7, with 8 bases aligning to TRBD1. The sequence came from a human donor in a cohort sampled during active COVID-19. The CDR3 reads CASSVPRTGNEQYF. Written as DNA, the CDR3 is TGTGCCAGCAGCGTTCCCCGGACAGGGAACGAGCAGTACTTC. Full variable domain (remainder filled in from reference TRBV7-2 and TRBJ2-7): GAGVSQSPSNKVTEKGKDVELRCDPISGHTALYWYRQSLGQGLEFLIYFQGNSAPDKSGLPSDRFSAERTGGSVSTLTIQRTQQEDSAVYLCASSVPRTGNEQYFGPGTRLTVT.